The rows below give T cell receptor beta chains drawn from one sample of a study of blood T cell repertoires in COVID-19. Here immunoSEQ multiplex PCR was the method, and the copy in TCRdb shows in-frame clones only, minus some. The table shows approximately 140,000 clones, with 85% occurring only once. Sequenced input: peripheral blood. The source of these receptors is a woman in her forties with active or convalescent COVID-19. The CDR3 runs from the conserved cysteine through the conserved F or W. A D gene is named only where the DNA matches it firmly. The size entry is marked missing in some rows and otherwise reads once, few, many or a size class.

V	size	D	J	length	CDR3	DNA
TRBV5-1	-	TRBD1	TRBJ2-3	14	CASKLGQGADTQYF	TGCGCCAGCAAACTGGGGCAGGGGGCAGATACGCAGTATTTT
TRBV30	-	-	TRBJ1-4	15	CAWNKGDATNEKLFF	TGTGCCTGGAACAAGGGGGATGCAACTAATGAAAAACTGTTTTTT
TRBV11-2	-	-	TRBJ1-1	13	CASSPGTARGAFF	TGTGCCAGCAGCCCCGGGACCGCGCGGGGGGCTTTCTTT
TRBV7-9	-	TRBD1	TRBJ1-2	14	CASSLVGTGELYTF	TGTGCCAGCAGCTTAGTGGGGACAGGGGAACTCTACACCTTC
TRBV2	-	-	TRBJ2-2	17	CASSDPIDRTNTGELFF	TGTGCCAGCAGCGATCCGATCGACAGGACGAACACCGGGGAGCTGTTTTTT
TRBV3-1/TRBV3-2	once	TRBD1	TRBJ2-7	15	CASTQRGQVPYEQYF	TGTGCCAGCACCCAAAGAGGACAGGTTCCCTACGAGCAGTACTTC
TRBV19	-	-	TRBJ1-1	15	CASSARTAGSTEAFF	TGTGCCAGTAGTGCGCGGACAGCCGGATCAACTGAAGCTTTCTTT
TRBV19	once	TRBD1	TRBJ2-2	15	CVTRRTGTNTGELFF	TGTGTCACCCGACGGACAGGGACCAACACCGGGGAGCTGTTTTTT
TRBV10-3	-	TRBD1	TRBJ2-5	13	CAISASRGETQYF	TGTGCCATCAGCGCCAGCAGGGGGGAGACCCAGTACTTC
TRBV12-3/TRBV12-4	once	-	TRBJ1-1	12	CASSLDGGKAFF	TGTGCCAGCAGTTTAGACGGGGGAAAGGCTTTCTTT
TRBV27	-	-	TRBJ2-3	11	CASSVADTQYF	TGTGCCAGCAGTGTTGCGGATACGCAGTATTTT
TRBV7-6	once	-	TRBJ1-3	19	CASSFLETGVVNSGNTIYF	TGTGCCAGCAGCTTTTTAGAGACAGGAGTTGTCAACTCTGGAAACACCATATATTTT
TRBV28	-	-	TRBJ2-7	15	CASSLISAGDYEQYF	TGTGCCAGCAGTTTGATTAGCGCAGGGGACTACGAGCAGTACTTC
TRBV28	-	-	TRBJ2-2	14	CASSFPGFPGELFF	TGTGCCAGCAGTTTCCCAGGGTTTCCCGGGGAGCTGTTTTTT
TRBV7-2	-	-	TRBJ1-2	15	CASSSLDSIHYGYTF	TGTGCCAGCAGCTCTCTAGACAGTATACACTATGGCTACACCTTC
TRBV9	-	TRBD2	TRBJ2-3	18	CASSVVFSTSGGPDTQYF	TGTGCCAGCAGCGTAGTTTTCTCGACTAGCGGGGGCCCAGATACGCAGTATTTT
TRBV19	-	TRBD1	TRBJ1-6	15	CASSFGGQGAPPLHF	TGTGCCAGTAGTTTTGGAGGACAGGGGGCCCCACCCCTCCACTTT
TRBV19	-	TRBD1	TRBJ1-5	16	CASSGLDRGRGQPQHF	TGTGCCAGTAGTGGTTTAGACAGGGGACGGGGGCAGCCCCAGCATTTT
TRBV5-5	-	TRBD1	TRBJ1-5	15	CASSLDRGLNQPQHF	TGTGCCAGCAGCTTGGACAGGGGTCTCAATCAGCCCCAGCATTTT
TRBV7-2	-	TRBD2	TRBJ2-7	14	CASSPVLAGGRRYF	TGTGCCAGCAGCCCGGTCTTAGCGGGAGGGCGCCGGTACTTC
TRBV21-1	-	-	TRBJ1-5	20	CASKISYGRAIVPSNQPQHF	TGTGCCAGCAAGATATCGTATGGCAGGGCCATAGTGCCATCCAATCAGCCCCAGCATTTT
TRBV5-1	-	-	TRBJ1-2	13	CASSPDSWYGYTF	TGCGCCAGCAGCCCGGACAGTTGGTATGGCTACACCTTC